These 28 T cell receptor beta chains were sequenced from one sample in a study of radiotherapy plus CTLA-4 blockade in lung cancer. Repertoires were generated with immunoSEQ multiplex PCR, while TCRdb's copy carries only in-frame clones and drops some. The table includes some 100,000 clones, approximately 84% detected once. Sequences were derived from peripheral blood, sampled from a patient treated with radiotherapy plus ipilimumab. The receptor source for this set is a human donor with non-small cell lung cancer who had a partial response to radiotherapy plus ipilimumab.

In its sample, this clone was seen a few times. The V gene is TRBV4-1, the J gene TRBJ2-7, with 7 positions matching TRBD2. With V trimmed by 1 base and J by 4 bases, 7 bases remained unmatched. The CDR3 loop spans 15 amino acids. Germline values: CDR1 MGHRA, CDR2 YSYEKL. The DNA for the CDR3 is TGCGCCAGCAGCCAAGGCGCGGGGGTCTTATACGAGCAGTACTTC. It codes for CASSQGAGVLYEQYF.

The chain couples TRBV27 to TRBJ2-3; TRBD2 matches at 12 bases. The germline V gene encodes CDR1 MNHEY and CDR2 SMNVEV (reference sequence). J was trimmed by 3 bases and V by 2 bases; bases with no gene match: 6. The CDR3 runs to 17 residues. For the CDR3, the DNA is TGTGCCAGCAGTTTAGCTCTAGCGGGAGGGTGGACAGATACGCAGTATTTT. As protein: CASSLALAGGWTDTQYF.

This chain connects TRBV5-6 to TRBJ2-3; 10 positions agree with TRBD1. CDR3 length: 16 amino acids. Germline loops: CDR1 SGHDT, CDR2 YYEEEE. Germline trimming cut 4 bases from V and 5 bases from J; bases unmatched to any gene: 10. CDR3 residues: CASSQIDRGQGDTQYF. CDR3 coding DNA: TGTGCCAGCAGCCAAATTGACAGGGGGCAGGGAGATACGCAGTATTTT.

A remark on this clone: The DNA is omitted, as the CDR3 cannot be located on it reliably, and the CDR3 follows TCRdb's listing. The chain joins TRBV28 to TRBJ1-4; the table's D call, TRBD1, was not checked against the DNA. With termini counted, the CDR3 has 12 amino acids. The germline V gene encodes CDR1 MDHEN and CDR2 SYDVKM. CDR3 region: CASSTSDRKFTF.

The gene calls are TRBV7-2 and TRBJ2-1; TRBD1 is a possible D gene (5 bases). V lost 5 bases, J lost 12 bases, and 14 bases lay in between. The CDR3 is 12 residues long. Germline V CDR1 and CDR2: SGHTA, FQGNSA. CDR3 protein: CASSPATDRQFF. The DNA for the CDR3 is TGTGCCAGCAGCCCCGCGACAGATCGGCAGTTCTTC.

V gene TRBV5-1 combines with J gene TRBJ1-1; D unresolved. There are 13 residues in the CDR3. Per germline, CDR1 SGHRS and CDR2 YFSETQ. V lost 1 base to trimming and J lost 3 bases, with 7 bases between them. The CDR3: CASSLQRDTEAFF. The CDR3 DNA sequence: TGCGCCAGCAGCTTGCAACGGGACACTGAAGCTTTCTTT.

The table lists this clone with a count of one. The chain has TRBV27 and TRBJ1-5; 8 bases are a match to TRBD1. The CDR3 sequence is 20 residues long. V was clipped by 8 bases and J by 0 bases; unmatched bases: 21. Per germline, CDR1 MNHEY and CDR2 SMNVEV (reference sequence). Here the CDR3 reads CASRKFSSGGQDYSNQPQHF. In DNA form, the CDR3 reads TGTGCCAGCCGCAAATTTAGTTCTGGGGGACAGGACTATAGCAATCAGCCCCAGCATTTT.

This chain uses TRBV4-2 with TRBJ2-1, with 7 bases lining up with TRBD1. CDR1 is LGHNA, CDR2 YNFKEQ, per germline. This CDR3 is 15 amino acids long. J gave up 0 bases and V 3 bases, and 2 bases lay outside the gene matches. In DNA form, the CDR3 reads TGTGCCAGCAGCCAGGACAGGAGCTCCTACAATGAGCAGTTCTTC. It specifies CASSQDRSSYNEQFF.

The chain combines TRBV5-4 with TRBJ1-4; perhaps TRBD1 as D (5 bases). The CDR3 length is 13 residues. Germline CDR1 SGHNT, CDR2 YYREEE (reference sequence). The V end lost 3 bases, the J end lost 7 bases, and 10 bases lay between the germline ends. The DNA for the CDR3 is TGTGCCAGCAGCTGGGGGGTTGGTGAAAAACTGTTTTTT. The encoded protein is CASSWGVGEKLFF.

The chain links TRBV4-2 to TRBJ2-3, with TRBD1 matching over 7 bases. There are 16 residues in the CDR3. V trimming: 1 base; J trimming: 5 bases; junction bases outside the gene matches: 9. CDR1 and CDR2 (germline): LGHNA, YNFKEQ. The CDR3 nucleotides read TGTGCCAGCAGCCAAGGGATCGGGCAGGGGGAAGATACGCAGTATTTT. As protein: CASSQGIGQGEDTQYF.

This chain uses TRBV7-3 with TRBJ2-2; 11 bases fit TRBD2. The germline gives CDR1 SGHTA, CDR2 FQGTGA. V shed 5 bases and J 5 bases; nucleotides not matched to a gene: 7. This CDR3 has 16 residues. CDR3 sequence: CASSTTSGSPTGELFF. DNA of the CDR3: TGTGCCAGCAGCACCACTAGCGGGAGTCCTACCGGGGAGCTGTTTTTT.

The CDR3 sequence is CASSPTRWGPNSPLHF. The CDR3 region has the DNA TGTGCCAGCAGTCCAACTCGGTGGGGCCCTAATTCACCCCTCCACTTT. The V call is TRBV27, the J call TRBJ1-6; TRBD1 is a possible D gene (5 bases). The length of the CDR3 is 16 residues. V was pared by 5 bases and J by 6 bases, with 17 bases between. Germline V lookup: CDR1 MNHEY, CDR2 SMNVEV (reference sequence).

The chain employs TRBV7-8 and TRBJ2-1; TRBD1 aligns across 8 bases. CDR1 is SGHVS, CDR2 FQNEAQ, per germline. This CDR3 is 14 amino acids long. J was trimmed by 6 bases and V by 2 bases; bases with no gene match: 3. CDR3 protein: CASSLSRGLNEQFF. CDR3 DNA sequence: TGTGCCAGCAGCTTATCCAGGGGGCTCAATGAGCAGTTCTTC.

The chain recombines TRBV28 with TRBJ2-3; TRBD2 matches 12 bases. V shed 5 bases and J 4 bases; nucleotides not matched to a gene: 10. CDR1 is MDHEN and CDR2 is SYDVKM in the germline V gene. The CDR3 covers 17 residues. The CDR3 protein is CASSLGQLAGGSDTQYF. In nucleotides, the CDR3 is TGTGCCAGCAGTCTGGGACAGCTAGCGGGAGGGTCAGATACGCAGTATTTT.

The genes are TRBV19 and TRBJ1-3; D is unresolved. Germline CDR1 and CDR2: LNHDA and SQIVND (reference sequence). The CDR3 is made up of 14 amino acids. V lost 3 bases, J lost 1 base, and 7 bases lay in between. The CDR3 DNA reads TGTGCCAGTAGTATTCCGACTTCTGGAAACACCATATATTTT. Amino acids: CASSIPTSGNTIYF.

The chain uses TRBV7-6 and TRBJ2-7; no clear D. Trimming removed 5 bases from V and 0 bases from J, with 11 bases in between. CDR3 length equals 14 residues. In germline, CDR1 is SGHVS, CDR2 FNYEAQ. Written as DNA, the CDR3 is TGTGCCAGCAGCCCAGACTCAAACTCCTACGAGCAGTACTTC. It is translated as CASSPDSNSYEQYF.

This chain connects TRBV11-2 to TRBJ1-1, with D hard to call. With 2 bases removed from V and 3 bases from J, the gap between germline ends came to 10 bases. Germline values: CDR1 SGHAT, CDR2 FQNNGV. The CDR3 contains 14 residues. DNA for the CDR3: TGTGCCAGCAGCTTACCCAGTGTTTACACTGAAGCTTTCTTT. This codes for CASSLPSVYTEAFF.

The rearrangement links TRBV4-1 to TRBJ2-5; a possible D gene is TRBD2 (6 bases). This CDR3 region has 16 residues. Trimming cost V 3 bases and J 1 base, with 15 bases left between them. Germline CDR1 MGHRA, CDR2 YSYEKL. The CDR3 DNA sequence: TGCGCCAGCAGCCACACGGAGGGAGGACGCCAAGAGACCCAGTACTTC. Amino acids: CASSHTEGGRQETQYF.

The V call is TRBV5-1, the J call TRBJ2-5; TRBD1 matches 10 bases. Losses at the gene ends were 3 bases for V and 3 bases for J; bases not matched to a gene: 8. Germline CDR1 SGHRS, CDR2 YFSETQ. The CDR3 contains 16 residues. In DNA form, the CDR3 reads TGCGCCAGCAGCTGGACCGGGACAGGGGCGGAAGAGACCCAGTACTTC. This translates into CASSWTGTGAEETQYF.

The chain couples TRBV30 to TRBJ2-1; D is possibly TRBD2 (5 bases). V was shortened by 6 bases and J by 8 bases, with 14 bases between the two germline ends. The germline V gene has CDR1 GTSNPN and CDR2 SVGIG (reference sequence). This CDR3 has 12 amino acids. The CDR3 spells CACLMFGDEQFF. CDR3 DNA sequence: TGTGCCTGCCTAATGTTCGGGGATGAGCAGTTCTTC. Supplemented by reference TRBV30 and TRBJ2-1, the full variable domain reads SQTIHQWPATLVQPVGSPLSLECTVEGTSNPNLYWYRQAAGRGLQLLFYSVGIGQISSEVPQNLSASRPQDRQFILSSKKLLLSDSGFYLCACLMFGDEQFFGPGTRLTVL.

The chain joins TRBV28 to TRBJ2-3; 10 bases match TRBD2. Germline V gene lookup returns CDR1 MDHEN and CDR2 SYDVKM. The CDR3 spans 14 residues. V was clipped by 5 bases and J by 2 bases; unmatched bases: 1. CDR3 DNA sequence: TGTGCCAGCAGTCTAGCGGGAGACACAGATACGCAGTATTTT. It encodes CASSLAGDTDTQYF.

The V gene is TRBV28, the J gene TRBJ2-1; TRBD2 agrees at 14 bases. V shed 4 bases, J shed 3 bases, and the junction held 5 bases outside the gene matches. This CDR3 has 17 residues. The germline V gene encodes CDR1 MDHEN and CDR2 SYDVKM. CDR3 protein: CASSSGLAGGYYNEQFF. CDR3 nucleotides: TGTGCCAGCAGTTCCGGACTAGCGGGAGGTTACTACAATGAGCAGTTCTTC.

The rearrangement uses TRBV9 and TRBJ2-1, with D possibly matching TRBD2 (6 bases). V was trimmed by 3 bases and J by 10 bases, leaving 20 bases between them. The CDR3 extends over 15 amino acids. The germline CDR1 and CDR2 sequences are SGDLS and YYNGEE. In DNA form, the CDR3 reads TGTGCCAGCAGCGCCGGACAAACCCCTCGGGAGGAGCAGTTCTTC. This encodes CASSAGQTPREEQFF.

This chain uses TRBV5-1 with TRBJ2-7; D not resolved. The CDR3 length is 13 residues. Germline CDR1 reads SGHRS; CDR2 reads YFSETQ. Trimming took off 0 bases at V and 3 bases at J, with 7 bases between the two ends. In DNA form, the CDR3 reads TGCGCCAGCAGCTTGGACAGCTTCTACGAGCAGTACTTC. Its translation: CASSLDSFYEQYF.

The chain's CDR3 is CASSQGEDTEAFF. For the CDR3, the DNA is TGTGCCAGCAGTCAGGGGGAGGACACTGAAGCTTTCTTT. The chain carries TRBV28 and TRBJ1-1; TRBD1 matches at 7 bases. Germline CDR1 is MDHEN and CDR2 is SYDVKM. The CDR3 totals 13 residues. V lost 5 bases and J lost 3; bases outside the gene matches: 3.

The chain is built from TRBV28 and TRBJ1-2; 7 nucleotides line up with TRBD1. Germline values: CDR1 MDHEN, CDR2 SYDVKM. The CDR3 totals 14 residues. Losses at the gene ends were 6 bases for V and 0 bases for J; bases not matched to a gene: 4. The CDR3 loop is CASSSGQTNYGYTF. CDR3 nucleotides: TGTGCCAGCAGCTCGGGACAGACTAACTATGGCTACACCTTC.

The rearrangement uses TRBV7-9 and TRBJ2-2; D is uncertain. CDR3 length: 15 amino acids. Germline assignment: CDR1 SEHNR and CDR2 FQNEAQ (reference sequence). V lost 3 bases and J lost 1, with 9 bases in between. CDR3: CASSLRGKNTGELFF. CDR3 nucleotides: TGTGCCAGCAGCTTGCGAGGAAAGAACACCGGGGAGCTGTTTTTT.

This clone was seen a handful of times. The chain is built from TRBV28 and TRBJ2-1; D might be TRBD2 (5 bases). Germline CDR1 is MDHEN and CDR2 is SYDVKM. V lost 2 bases to trimming and J lost 5 bases, with 16 bases between them. The CDR3 is made up of 16 amino acids. CDR3 DNA: TGTGCCAGCAGTTTACGGGAAGTGCTTTTCAACAATGAGCAGTTCTTC. Translating it yields CASSLREVLFNNEQFF.